The present T cell receptor (beta chain) was sequenced within a study of blood T cell repertoires in COVID-19. Study background: Material from acute and convalescent COVID-19 was sourced from the United States, Italy and Spain. Nucleic acid was either cDNA or gDNA, and it came from T cells, B-cell-depleted T cells, or PBMCs.

In the authors' methods: Nucleated cell number was recorded as an estimate derived from reference gene primer amplification. Method: immunoSEQ multiplex PCR; TCRdb's copy keeps in-frame clones and lacks some. V and J calls and clone size are as listed in that table; D and trimming were resolved from the DNA. The data contain about 250,000 clones, 86% of them singletons. This TCR derives from a woman aged 55-69 years who had recovered from COVID-19. The specimen sequenced was peripheral blood.

CDR3 sequence (DNA): TGTGCCAGCAGCCAGCCGGGGTTGAGAGCTTTCTTT. Translation gives CASSQPGLRAFF. V gene TRBV3-1 (or the pseudogene TRBV3-2) combines with J gene TRBJ1-1; D remains unclear. Between the trimmed V and J ends, which lost 3 bases and 10 bases, there was a span of 12 bases. The CDR3 sequence is 12 residues long. Germline-derived CDR1 and CDR2 are LGHDT and YNNKEL (reference sequence).